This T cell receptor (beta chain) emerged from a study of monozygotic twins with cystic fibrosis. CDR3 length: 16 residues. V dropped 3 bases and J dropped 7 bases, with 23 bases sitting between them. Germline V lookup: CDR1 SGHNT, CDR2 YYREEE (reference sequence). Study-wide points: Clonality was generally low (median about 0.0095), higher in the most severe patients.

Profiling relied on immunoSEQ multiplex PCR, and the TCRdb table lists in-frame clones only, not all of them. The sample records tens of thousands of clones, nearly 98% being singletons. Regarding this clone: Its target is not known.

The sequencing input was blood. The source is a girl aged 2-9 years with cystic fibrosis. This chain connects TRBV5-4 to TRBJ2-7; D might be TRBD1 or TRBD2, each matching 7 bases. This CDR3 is CASSSPTGLGGLEQYF. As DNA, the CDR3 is TGTGCCAGCAGCTCCCCCACCGGACTAGGGGGCCTGGAGCAGTACTTC.